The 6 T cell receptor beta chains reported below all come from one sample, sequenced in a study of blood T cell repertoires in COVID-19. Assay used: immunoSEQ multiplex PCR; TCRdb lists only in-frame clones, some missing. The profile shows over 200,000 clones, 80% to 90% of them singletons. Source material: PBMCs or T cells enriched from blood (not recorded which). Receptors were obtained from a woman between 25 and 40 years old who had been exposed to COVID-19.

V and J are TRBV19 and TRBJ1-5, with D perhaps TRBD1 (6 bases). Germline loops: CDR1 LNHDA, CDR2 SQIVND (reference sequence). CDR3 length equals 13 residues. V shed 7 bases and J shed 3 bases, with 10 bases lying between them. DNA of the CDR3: TGTGCCAGTACAGGGGCTCCCAATCAGCCCCAGCATTTT. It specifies CASTGAPNQPQHF.

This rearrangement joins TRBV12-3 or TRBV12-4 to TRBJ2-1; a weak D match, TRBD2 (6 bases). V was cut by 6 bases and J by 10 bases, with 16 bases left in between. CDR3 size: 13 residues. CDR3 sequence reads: CASSPDLAIEQFF. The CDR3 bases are TGTGCCAGCAGCCCCGATCTAGCGATCGAGCAGTTCTTC.

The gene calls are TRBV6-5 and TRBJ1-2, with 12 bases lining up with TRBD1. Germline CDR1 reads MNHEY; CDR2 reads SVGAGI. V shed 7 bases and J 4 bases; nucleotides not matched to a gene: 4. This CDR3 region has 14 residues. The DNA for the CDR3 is TGTGCCAGCAAAGGGACAGGGGGCCGCTATGGCTACACCTTC. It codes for CASKGTGGRYGYTF.

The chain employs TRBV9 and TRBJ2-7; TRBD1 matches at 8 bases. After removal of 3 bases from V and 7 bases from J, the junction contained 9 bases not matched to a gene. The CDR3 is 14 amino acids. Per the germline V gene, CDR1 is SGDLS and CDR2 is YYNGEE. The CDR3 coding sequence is TGTGCCAGCAGCGGATCAATTTACAGGGGGGAGCAGTACTTC. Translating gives CASSGSIYRGEQYF.

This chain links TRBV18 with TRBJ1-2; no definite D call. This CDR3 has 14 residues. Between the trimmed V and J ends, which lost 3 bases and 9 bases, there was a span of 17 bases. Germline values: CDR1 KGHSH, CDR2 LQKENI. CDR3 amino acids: CASSPPTRFLSYTF. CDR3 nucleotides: TGTGCCAGCTCACCCCCGACGCGGTTCCTGAGCTACACCTTC.

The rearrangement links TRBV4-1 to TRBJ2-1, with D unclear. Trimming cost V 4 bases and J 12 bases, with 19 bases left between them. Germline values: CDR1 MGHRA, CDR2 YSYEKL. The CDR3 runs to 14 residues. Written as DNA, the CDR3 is TGCGCCAGCAGCCCTCGAGATGAACTTGCATGGCAGTTCTTC. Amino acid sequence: CASSPRDELAWQFF.